Presented here are 14 T cell receptor beta chains from one specimen sequenced in a study of radiotherapy plus CTLA-4 blockade in lung cancer. The method was immunoSEQ multiplex PCR; TCRdb's version includes in-frame clones alone and lacks a portion of them. The sample consists of roughly 100,000 clones, more than 75% of them appearing once. The source material was peripheral blood, sampled from a patient treated with radiotherapy plus ipilimumab. These receptors came from a human donor with non-small cell lung cancer that progressed on radiotherapy plus ipilimumab. Some clones in this sample may be carry-over from other donors' samples.

The chain joins TRBV2 to TRBJ1-6; TRBD1 agrees at 9 bases. J lost 7 bases, V lost 6 bases, and 7 bases had no gene match. CDR3 length: 15 amino acids. CDR1 and CDR2 from the germline V gene are SNHLY and FYNNEI. The DNA of the CDR3 is TGTGCCAGCAGCACACAGGGGGCGAAGAATTCACCCCTCCACTTT. Its protein product is CASSTQGAKNSPLHF.

The V gene is TRBV4-1, the J gene TRBJ1-2, with TRBD1 matching 8 bases. CDR3 length: 16 amino acids. Germline loops: CDR1 MGHRA, CDR2 YSYEKL. Losses at the gene ends were 1 base for V and 8 bases for J; bases not matched to a gene: 12. CDR3 nucleotides: TGCGCCAGCAGCCAAGGGCAGGGGGCGGACTTAGAGGGCTACACCTTC. Its translation is CASSQGQGADLEGYTF.

This sequence joins TRBV11-1 and TRBJ2-7; a possible D gene is TRBD1 (6 bases). V was shortened by 6 bases and J by 2 bases, with 14 bases between the two germline ends. CDR1 and CDR2 (germline): SGHAT, FQDESV (reference sequence). This CDR3 has 14 residues. The CDR3 DNA follows: TGTGCCAGCAGTAACATCAACAGGGCCTACGAGCAGTACTTC. The encoded protein is CASSNINRAYEQYF.

The J gene is TRBJ2-7, the V gene TRBV29-1; TRBD1 is a possible D gene (6 bases). From germline, CDR1 is SQVTM and CDR2 ANQGSEA. V dropped 1 base and J dropped 2 bases, with 12 bases sitting between them. The CDR3 loop spans 14 amino acids. The CDR3 region has the DNA TGCAGCGTTGAAGGCCAGGGGTTCCCCTACGAGCAGTACTTC. It encodes CSVEGQGFPYEQYF.

V gene TRBV19 combines with J gene TRBJ2-2; the D call may be TRBD1 or TRBD2 (5 bases each). V gave up 3 bases and J gave up 6 bases, with 17 bases separating them. Germline CDR1 and CDR2: LNHDA and SQIVND (reference sequence). The CDR3 has 16 amino acids. The CDR3 region has the DNA TGTGCCAGTAGTATTTTAGGGGACGAGTGGCCCGGGGAGCTGTTTTTT. Translation gives CASSILGDEWPGELFF.

The chain employs TRBV5-1 and TRBJ1-6, with a possible D match to TRBD1 (5 bases). The CDR3 consists of 15 residues. The germline V gene encodes CDR1 SGHRS and CDR2 YFSETQ. Deletions cut 0 bases from V and 7 bases from J, with 11 bases between. The CDR3 loop reads CASSLAGRVNSPLHF. The CDR3 DNA reads as TGCGCCAGCAGCTTGGCCGGCAGGGTGAATTCACCCCTCCACTTT.

The chain employs TRBV27 and TRBJ2-3, with D tentatively TRBD2 (5 bases). The CDR3 extends over 13 amino acids. Trimming removed 5 bases at V and 2 bases at J, with 8 bases between. Germline V gene data show CDR1 as MNHEY and CDR2 as SMNVEV (reference sequence). CDR3 sequence reads: CASSPGFTDTQYF. The CDR3 region has the DNA TGTGCCAGCAGTCCGGGGTTCACAGATACGCAGTATTTT.

This sequence joins TRBV27 and TRBJ1-1, with 8 bases aligning to TRBD1. The J segment lost 1 base and the V segment lost 5 bases, leaving 12 bases of the junction unmatched. Germline V gene data show CDR1 as MNHEY and CDR2 as SMNVEV (reference sequence). The CDR3 consists of 17 residues. The CDR3 DNA is TGTGCCAGCAGTACTATGCACAGGGGGGCTGGGAACACTGAAGCTTTCTTT. Encoded protein: CASSTMHRGAGNTEAFF.

The chain recombines TRBV7-3 with TRBJ2-2; tentatively, D is TRBD1 or TRBD2 (5 bases each). CDR1 and CDR2 (germline): SGHTA, FQGTGA. Trimming shortened V by 9 bases and J by 5 bases, and 16 bases separated the two germline ends. The CDR3 consists of 14 residues. CDR3 nucleotides: TGTGCCAGTGCAAGAGTCGGGGCAACCGGGGAGCTGTTTTTT. This codes for CASARVGATGELFF.

In this sample, this clone is medium-sized. The chain links TRBV25-1 to TRBJ2-7, with D perhaps matching TRBD1 or TRBD2 (6 bases each). From germline, CDR1 is MGHDK and CDR2 SYGVNS. This CDR3 is 15 amino acids long. V gave up 5 bases and J gave up 3 bases, with 17 bases separating them. CDR3 coding DNA: TGTGCCAGCAGTAAGACGGCAGGGGACTTCTACGAGCAGTACTTC. Translation: CASSKTAGDFYEQYF.

The chain employs TRBV11-2 and TRBJ2-2, with D perhaps being TRBD1 or TRBD2 (5 bases each). This CDR3 has 16 residues. CDR1 is SGHAT, CDR2 FQNNGV, per germline. Trimming took off 5 bases at V and 0 bases at J, with 13 bases between the two ends. Here the CDR3 DNA reads TGTGCCAGCAGCCAGAACGGGGCAGCGAACACCGGGGAGCTGTTTTTT. Protein: CASSQNGAANTGELFF.

The J gene is TRBJ1-5, the V gene TRBV6-6; TRBD1 agrees at 7 bases. This CDR3 contains 16 residues. Germline assignment: CDR1 MNHNY and CDR2 SVGAGI (reference sequence). V gave up 2 bases and J gave up 5 bases; unmatched junction bases: 9. CDR3 nucleotide sequence: TGTGCCAGCAGTTACGTGGAGGGGGCCGGGTATCAGCCCCAGCATTTT. Amino acids: CASSYVEGAGYQPQHF.

This clone was picked up one time. The J gene is TRBJ1-2, the V gene TRBV11-2, with 9 nucleotides matching TRBD1. This CDR3 has 14 residues. V lost 0 bases, J lost 8 bases, and 4 bases stayed unmatched. Germline V gene lookup returns CDR1 SGHAT and CDR2 FQNNGV. CDR3 residues: CASSLEQGAGGYTF. The CDR3 nucleotides read TGTGCCAGCAGCTTAGAACAGGGGGCTGGAGGCTACACCTTC.

V and J are TRBV5-1 and TRBJ2-5; D might be TRBD2 (5 bases). V lost 6 bases to trimming and J lost 2 bases, with 14 bases between them. The CDR3 has 14 residues. Germline-derived CDR1 and CDR2 are SGHRS and YFSETQ. The CDR3 loop reads CASTGIWAQETQYF. The CDR3 bases are TGCGCCAGCACCGGGATTTGGGCTCAAGAGACCCAGTACTTC.